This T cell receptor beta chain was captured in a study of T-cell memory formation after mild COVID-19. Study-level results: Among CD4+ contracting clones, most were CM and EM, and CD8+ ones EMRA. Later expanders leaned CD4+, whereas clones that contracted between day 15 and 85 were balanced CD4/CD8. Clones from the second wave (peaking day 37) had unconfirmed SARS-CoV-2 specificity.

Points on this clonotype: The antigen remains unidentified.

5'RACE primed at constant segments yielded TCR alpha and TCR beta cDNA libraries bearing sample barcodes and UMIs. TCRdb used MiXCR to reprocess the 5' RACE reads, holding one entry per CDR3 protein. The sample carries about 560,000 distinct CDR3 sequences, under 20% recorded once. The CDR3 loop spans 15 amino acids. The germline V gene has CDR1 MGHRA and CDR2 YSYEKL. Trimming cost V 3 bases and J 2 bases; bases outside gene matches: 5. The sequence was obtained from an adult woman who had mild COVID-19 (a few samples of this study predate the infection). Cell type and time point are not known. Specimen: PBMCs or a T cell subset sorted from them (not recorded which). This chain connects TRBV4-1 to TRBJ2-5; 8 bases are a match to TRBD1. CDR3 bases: TGCGCCAGCAGCCACCAAAGGACAGGGCAAGAGACCCAGTACTTC. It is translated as CASSHQRTGQETQYF.